This T cell receptor (beta chain) was sequenced during a study of a mutant IDH1 vaccine in newly diagnosed glioma. Study-level information: Therapy received beforehand was radiotherapy, temozolomide, or both, with most patients given both. V12 occurred at week 35 and V13 at week 47.

Time point indicated: week 35, safety follow-up. Each vaccine dose was 300 ug of mutant IDH1 20-mer peptide, with topical imiquimod. In weeks 1, 3, 5, 7, 11, 15, 19 and 23, patients were immunized, eight times in all. Per germline, CDR1 SGHVS and CDR2 FNYEAQ. The CDR3 spans 15 residues. Trimming cost V 1 base and J 9 bases; bases outside gene matches: 6. This table comes from immunoSEQ multiplex PCR, and its TCRdb copy is limited to in-frame clones, with some not included. The data contain some 30,000 clones, 81% of them singletons. This clone appeared a few times. Its specificity is unknown. The source of this sequence is a man in his thirties or forties with glioma. The rearrangement links TRBV7-6 to TRBJ1-5; 10 bases match TRBD1. Source: PBMCs, taken from a glioma patient whose treatment included an IDH1 peptide vaccine. The CDR3 region is CASSLEGQGLSPQHF. CDR3 DNA sequence: TGTGCCAGCAGCTTAGAGGGACAGGGGTTGTCGCCCCAGCATTTT. Full variable domain (rest looked up from reference TRBV7-6 and TRBJ1-5): GAGVSQSPRYKVTKRGQDVALRCDPISGHVSLYWYRQALGQGPEFLTYFNYEAQQDKSGLPNDRFSAERPEGSISTLTIQRTEQRDSAMYRCASSLEGQGLSPQHFGDGTRLSIL.